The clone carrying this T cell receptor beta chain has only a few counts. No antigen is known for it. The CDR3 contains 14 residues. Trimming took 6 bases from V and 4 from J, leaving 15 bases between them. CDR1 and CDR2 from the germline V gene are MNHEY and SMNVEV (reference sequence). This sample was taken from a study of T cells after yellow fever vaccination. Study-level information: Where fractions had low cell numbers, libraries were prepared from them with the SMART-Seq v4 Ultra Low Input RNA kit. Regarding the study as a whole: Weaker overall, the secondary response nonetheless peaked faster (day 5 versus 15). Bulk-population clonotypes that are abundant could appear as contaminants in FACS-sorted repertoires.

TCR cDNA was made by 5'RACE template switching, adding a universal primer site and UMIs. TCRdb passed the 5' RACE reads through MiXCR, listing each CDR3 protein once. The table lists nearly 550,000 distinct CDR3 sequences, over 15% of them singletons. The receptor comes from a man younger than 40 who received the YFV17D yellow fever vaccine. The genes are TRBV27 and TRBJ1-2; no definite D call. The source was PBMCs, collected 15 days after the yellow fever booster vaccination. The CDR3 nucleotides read TGTGCCAGCAGCCCAGTTGAAGGAAGCTATGGCTACACCTTC. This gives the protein CASSPVEGSYGYTF.